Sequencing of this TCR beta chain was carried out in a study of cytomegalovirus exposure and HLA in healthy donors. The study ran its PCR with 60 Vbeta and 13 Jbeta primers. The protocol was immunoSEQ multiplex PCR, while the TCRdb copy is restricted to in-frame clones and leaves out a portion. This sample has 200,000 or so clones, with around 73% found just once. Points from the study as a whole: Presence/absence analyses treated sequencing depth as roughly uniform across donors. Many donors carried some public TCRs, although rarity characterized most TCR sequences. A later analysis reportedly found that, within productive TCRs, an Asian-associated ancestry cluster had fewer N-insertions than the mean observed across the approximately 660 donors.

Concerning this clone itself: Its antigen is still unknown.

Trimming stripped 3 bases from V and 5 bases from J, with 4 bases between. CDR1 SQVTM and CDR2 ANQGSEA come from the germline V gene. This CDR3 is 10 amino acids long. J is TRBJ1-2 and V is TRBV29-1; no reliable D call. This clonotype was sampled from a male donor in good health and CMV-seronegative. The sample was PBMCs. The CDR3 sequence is CSVDRYGYTF. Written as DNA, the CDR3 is TGCAGCGTTGACCGTTATGGCTACACCTTC.